The clone carrying this TCR beta chain has just one count. The data were obtained in a study of cytomegalovirus exposure and HLA in healthy donors. Germline V lookup: CDR1 SGHVS, CDR2 FQNEAQ. Trimming shortened V by 3 bases and J by 8 bases, and 5 bases separated the two germline ends. This CDR3 is built from 11 residues. The PCR contained 60 Vbeta and 13 Jbeta primers. TCRdb keeps only in-frame clones here, not all; method: immunoSEQ multiplex PCR. Of about 94,000 clones listed, 79% are singletons. The sample comprised PBMCs. This clonotype was obtained from a woman in her thirties or forties in good health and CMV-seronegative. V usage is TRBV7-8 and J usage is TRBJ2-1; no firm D call. CDR3 nucleotide sequence: TGTGCCAGCAGCTTTCAGTATGAGCAGTTCTTC. This gives the protein CASSFQYEQFF.